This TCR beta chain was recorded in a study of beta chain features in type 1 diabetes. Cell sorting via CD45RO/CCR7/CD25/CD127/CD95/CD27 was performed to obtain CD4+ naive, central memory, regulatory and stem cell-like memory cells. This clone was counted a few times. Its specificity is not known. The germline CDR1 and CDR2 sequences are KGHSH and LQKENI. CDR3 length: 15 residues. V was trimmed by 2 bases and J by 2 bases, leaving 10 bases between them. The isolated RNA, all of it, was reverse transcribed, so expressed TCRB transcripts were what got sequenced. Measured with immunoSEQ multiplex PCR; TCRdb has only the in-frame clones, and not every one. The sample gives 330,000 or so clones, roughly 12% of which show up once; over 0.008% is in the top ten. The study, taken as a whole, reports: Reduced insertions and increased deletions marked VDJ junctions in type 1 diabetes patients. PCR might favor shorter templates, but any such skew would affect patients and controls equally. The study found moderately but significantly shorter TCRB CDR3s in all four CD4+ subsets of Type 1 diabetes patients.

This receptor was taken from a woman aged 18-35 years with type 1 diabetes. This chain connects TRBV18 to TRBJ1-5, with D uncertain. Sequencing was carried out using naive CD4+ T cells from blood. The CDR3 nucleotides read TGTGCCAGCTCACCATACTCGGTGGGCAATCAGCCCCAGCATTTT. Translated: CASSPYSVGNQPQHF.